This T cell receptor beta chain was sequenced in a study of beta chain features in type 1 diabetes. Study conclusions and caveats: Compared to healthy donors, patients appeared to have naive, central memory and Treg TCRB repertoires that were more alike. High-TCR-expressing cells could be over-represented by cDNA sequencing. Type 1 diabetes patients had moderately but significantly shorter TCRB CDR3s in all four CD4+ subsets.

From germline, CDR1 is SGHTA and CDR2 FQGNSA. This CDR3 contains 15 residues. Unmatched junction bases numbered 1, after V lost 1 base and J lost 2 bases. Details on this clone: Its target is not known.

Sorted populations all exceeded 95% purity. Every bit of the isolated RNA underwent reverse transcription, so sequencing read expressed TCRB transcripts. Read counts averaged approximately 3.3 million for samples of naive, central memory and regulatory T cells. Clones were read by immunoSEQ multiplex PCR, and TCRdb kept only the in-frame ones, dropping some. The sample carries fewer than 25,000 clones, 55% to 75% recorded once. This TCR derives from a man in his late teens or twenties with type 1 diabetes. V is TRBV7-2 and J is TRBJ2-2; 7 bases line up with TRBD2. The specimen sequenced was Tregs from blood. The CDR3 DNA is TGTGCCAGCAGCTTAGGGGGGGGTAACACCGGGGAGCTGTTTTTT. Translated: CASSLGGGNTGELFF.